These T cell receptor beta chains were read from a single sample in a study of blood T cell repertoires in COVID-19. Produced via immunoSEQ multiplex PCR; TCRdb's table is partial and in-frame only. The table lists roughly 280,000 clones, around 87% of them singletons. The specimen sequenced was peripheral blood. These receptors all stem from a woman aged 50 to 60 who had recovered from COVID-19. The CDR3 runs from the conserved cysteine through the conserved F or W.

TRBJ1-4 | TRBV4-2 | 16 | CASSQGLGQTNEKLFF
TRBJ1-3 | TRBV10-3 | 16 | CAISGGQAISGNTIYF
TRBJ1-1 | TRBV7-6 | 13 | CASSLRLNTEAFF
TRBJ1-2 | TRBV7-9 | 14 | CASSLYDGLYGYTF
TRBJ2-7 | TRBV12-5 | 13 | CASGLLTAGEQYF
TRBJ1-1 | TRBV5-1 | 15 | CASSGLGTGNTEAFF
TRBJ2-1 | TRBV10-2 | 17 | CASSESTDTRLYNEQFF
TRBJ1-2 | TRBV23-1 | 16 | CASSRPGTGWVYGYTF
TRBJ1-1 | TRBV5-1 | 16 | CASSLRLGGRKTEAFF
TRBJ1-1 | TRBV13 | 13 | CASSSTGYTEAFF
TRBJ1-5 | TRBV11-1 | 13 | CASSLAGNQPQHF
TRBJ1-2 | TRBV29-1 | 14 | CSVEVDTGLYGYTF
TRBJ2-3 | TRBV3-1/TRBV3-2 | 16 | CASSPGLAGVTDTQYF
TRBJ2-4 | TRBV6-4 | 17 | CASSDLIQGSGKNIQYF
TRBJ1-1 | TRBV24-1 | 16 | CATSDLQGTENTEAFF
TRBJ1-2 | TRBV7-2 | 14 | CASSRGARGYGYTF
TRBJ2-5 | TRBV5-6 | 15 | CASSLAGGLMETQYF
TRBJ2-1 | TRBV28 | 16 | CASLPAPGQGVDEQFF
TRBJ2-3 | TRBV30 | 14 | CAWSLGRSTDTQYF
TRBJ1-2 | TRBV7-8 | 15 | CASSLRRGGDYGYTF
TRBJ1-2 | TRBV9 | 15 | CASSIQPTGVNGYTF
TRBJ1-4 | TRBV30 | 15 | CAWSKRGVVNEKLFF
TRBJ2-5 | TRBV5-4 | 15 | CASSLSPGGVETQYF
TRBJ2-7 | TRBV30 | 11 | CAWSILYEQYF
TRBJ2-5 | TRBV4-3 | 17 | CASSPRGSGELEETQYF
TRBJ1-1 | TRBV5-1 | 16 | CASSLYGYGTGGEAFF
TRBJ2-4 | TRBV24-1 | 16 | CATSDPTGGSKNIQYF
TRBJ2-1 | TRBV21-1 | 21 | CASSTPGTPVSRTLAHNEQFF
TRBJ1-1 | TRBV5-1 | 13 | CASSNGYNTEAFF
TRBJ2-1 | TRBV4-3 | 17 | CASSQDWLASTYNEQFF
TRBJ1-4 | TRBV4-3 | 15 | CASSQRTGEDEKLFF
TRBJ1-2 | TRBV10-2 | 16 | CASSATRDRGWNGYTF
TRBJ1-1 | TRBV7-9 | 13 | CASSSYTNTEAFF
TRBJ2-3 | TRBV11-3 | 16 | CASSLGPAGSTDTQYF
TRBJ1-2 | TRBV19 | 17 | CASSMGQRNYFNYGYTF
TRBJ1-2 | TRBV7-9 | 17 | CASSLGGSGDYNYGYTF
TRBJ2-6 | TRBV19 | 18 | CASSIGLAGISGANVLTF
TRBJ2-2 | TRBV28 | 15 | CASSLGPGDTGELFF
TRBJ1-2 | TRBV27 | 15 | CASSLRQGNWYGYTF
TRBJ2-7 | TRBV6-5 | 14 | CASRRPKQYDGQYF
TRBJ1-4 | TRBV30 | 15 | CAWSEGAATNEKLFF
TRBJ2-7 | TRBV4-3 | 14 | CASSLAGVPYEQYF
TRBJ1-1 | TRBV3-1/TRBV3-2 | 11 | CASSHLTEAFF
TRBJ2-3 | TRBV4-3 | 15 | CASSQRLAGADTQYF
TRBJ1-2 | TRBV10-3 | 13 | CAISEQREYGYTF
TRBJ1-1 | TRBV7-2 | 15 | CASSLVPGRDTEAFF
TRBJ2-2 | TRBV21-1 | 16 | CASSKASPGNTGELFF
TRBJ2-3 | TRBV9 | 16 | CASSVDPGLSTDTQYF
TRBJ1-2 | TRBV7-2 | 14 | CASSFPQGGHGYTF
TRBJ2-1 | TRBV10-3 | 15 | CAISEGGGDYNEQFF
TRBJ2-3 | TRBV7-2 | 15 | CASSLGAGGSDTQYF
TRBJ2-2 | TRBV7-8 | 16 | CASRPTSGRRTGELFF
TRBJ2-3 | TRBV29-1 | 14 | CSVAGSSSTDTQYF
TRBJ1-5 | TRBV28 | 15 | CASNTGTGSNQPQHF
TRBJ2-7 | TRBV12-3/TRBV12-4 | 13 | CASNRQGGYEQYF
TRBJ1-2 | TRBV4-1 | 15 | CASSFSRGGDYGYTF
TRBJ2-3 | TRBV9 | 19 | CASSHIAGGPAAGTDTQYF
TRBJ2-7 | TRBV28 | 15 | CASSLAGESSYEQYF
TRBJ2-7 | TRBV5-1 | 15 | CASSLAGGPLYEQYF
TRBJ1-1 | TRBV3-1/TRBV3-2 | 14 | CASSQAGLDTEAFF